This note documents a single T cell receptor (beta chain) sequence. Its antigen remains unknown. An end of the junction differs from the germline gene, which may be a read error. Germline values: CDR1 SGHTA, CDR2 FQGNSA. CDR3 size: 17 residues. This entry comes from a study of blood T cells in healthy people across ages. General study findings and limits: Not knowing donor CMV status may have confounded expanded clonotype changes. Naive CD4+ cells and diversity were both higher in long-lived donors than in aged donors.

A second PCR of about 6 to 12 cycles used a sample-barcoded 5' primer and a J-beta primer mix. TCRdb recomputed calls from the 5' RACE reads with MiXCR, one row per CDR3 protein. This repertoire shows fewer than 2 million distinct CDR3 sequences, around 40% found once; its top ten account for 23%. The sequenced sample consisted of blood. The J gene is TRBJ1-2, the V gene TRBV7-2; 9 bases are a match to TRBD1. This sequence was found in a human donor in good health. The CDR3 nucleotides are TGTGCCAGCAGCTATATAATCACAGGGGGCGAAGGGAATGGCCACACCTTC. Translating it yields CASSYIITGGEGNGHTF.